The rows below give T cell receptor beta chains drawn from one sample of a study of OX40 agonist ivuxolimab in advanced cancers. The table came from immunoSEQ multiplex PCR; TCRdb's copy has only in-frame clones and leaves some out. The table includes some 100,000 clones, approximately 81% detected once. The source material was CD4+ or CD8+ T cells sorted from blood, sampled in a trial of the OX40 agonist ivuxolimab. These receptors originate from an adult with an advanced solid tumor such as melanoma, head and neck, liver or kidney cancer. CDR3s leave out the opening cysteine and the closing phenylalanine or tryptophan. The D gene is left open where the match is weak.

j_call cdr3_length d_call v_call cdr3_aa
TRBJ2-5 13 TRBD1 TRBV7-3 ASSLNGGQEETQY
TRBJ2-3 14 TRBD2 TRBV10-1 ASSESPGEGVDTQY
TRBJ1-4 12 NA TRBV9 ASSDGTVNEKLF
TRBJ2-3 16 TRBD2 TRBV5-8 ASSLGLALRLGTDTQY
TRBJ1-1 13 NA TRBV7-3 ASSLLGRENTEAF
TRBJ2-3 14 NA TRBV4-3 ASSQGSALGADTQY
TRBJ1-2 11 NA TRBV30 AWSTGWNYGYT
TRBJ1-5 19 TRBD1 TRBV6-7 ASSYSLVRTGKCYSNQPQH
TRBJ1-2 12 TRBD1 TRBV7-6 ASSPAGGGYGYT
TRBJ1-5 13 NA TRBV6-1 ASSEEAREIQPQH
TRBJ1-1 12 NA TRBV2 ASVDRSMNTEAF
TRBJ1-5 14 TRBD1 TRBV7-2 ASSKDRGPGNQPQH
TRBJ1-2 13 TRBD1 TRBV19 ASSTQRTGGGGYT
TRBJ2-3 13 TRBD2 TRBV7-3 ASSFVSGATDTQY
TRBJ2-3 13 NA TRBV12-2 ASRFRRACTDTQY
TRBJ1-5 10 NA TRBV6-1 ASSEGFRAQH
TRBJ1-5 10 NA TRBV6-1 ASSDVGQPQH
TRBJ1-2 17 TRBD1 TRBV27 ASSKTPGTERWKIYGYT
TRBJ2-1 13 NA TRBV5-1 ASSLGDSWLNEQF
TRBJ1-2 11 TRBD1 TRBV11-2 ASSQDRVGGYT
TRBJ1-1 13 TRBD1 TRBV7-2 ASSLPPRTGAEAF
TRBJ2-4 10 NA TRBV28 ASSFEGAGQY
TRBJ1-1 11 TRBD1 TRBV6-1 ASNPTGGTEAF
TRBJ2-2 14 NA TRBV5-5 ASSLRGVANTGELF
TRBJ1-2 10 NA TRBV28 ASATGNYGYT
TRBJ1-2 11 NA TRBV14 ASSPNRDYGYT
TRBJ2-1 13 TRBD1 TRBV9 ASSATGGMGTEQF
TRBJ1-3 14 NA TRBV28 ASTLGGPLTGNTIY
TRBJ2-3 14 TRBD1 TRBV5-1 ASSLSGTGNTDTQY
TRBJ1-5 17 TRBD1 TRBV2 ASSSRRRTGESSNQPQH
TRBJ1-3 13 NA TRBV7-2 ASSLVAGGGNTIY
TRBJ1-2 13 TRBD1 TRBV19 ASSKEDRGNYGYT
TRBJ1-2 13 NA TRBV10-3 AISESITPEGGYT
TRBJ1-6 13 NA TRBV5-4 ASSFGGVSYSPLH
TRBJ1-1 13 TRBD1 TRBV5-1 ASSFGQGVSPEAF
TRBJ1-5 13 NA TRBV19 ASTRQLMGNQPQH
TRBJ1-1 10 NA TRBV30 AWSPHRVLAF
TRBJ2-7 13 TRBD1 TRBV11-2 ASSPRDRGSYEQY
TRBJ2-2 12 NA TRBV5-1 ASSLGQNTGELF
TRBJ2-3 14 TRBD2 TRBV19 ASKRGLGLGTDTQY
TRBJ1-4 14 NA TRBV18 ASSTNPTGSYEKLF
TRBJ1-6 13 NA TRBV25-1 ASSELGRRNSPLH
TRBJ2-7 13 NA TRBV27 ASSPPGGGSYEQY
TRBJ1-6 12 NA TRBV10-3 AISAAANNSPLH
TRBJ1-5 14 NA TRBV5-5 ASSWRAAQGNQPQH
TRBJ1-2 11 NA TRBV6-5 ASSRRGKYGYT
TRBJ1-5 12 NA TRBV5-1 ASSLGGIDQPQH
TRBJ1-4 13 NA TRBV5-1 ASSLTGQGGEKLF
TRBJ2-5 13 NA TRBV11-1 ASSLGGPGQETQY
TRBJ2-5 13 TRBD1 TRBV5-1 ASSRTGGFLETQY
TRBJ2-7 12 TRBD1 TRBV19 ASRRQGADYEQY
TRBJ2-6 14 NA TRBV7-2 ASSFYGFTGANVLT
TRBJ2-7 13 NA TRBV28 ASSFGPGTNYEQY
TRBJ1-1 11 TRBD1 TRBV18 ASSPQGDTEAF
TRBJ2-1 13 TRBD1 TRBV6-5 ASSYARGQYNEQF
TRBJ2-1 13 NA TRBV10-3 AISDRRKTYNEQF
TRBJ2-1 13 NA TRBV19 ASSIVWGALNEQF